The 13 T cell receptor beta chains given below trace back to one sample, sequenced in a study of EBV T-cell therapy then PD-1 blockade in nasopharyngeal carcinoma. Their antigens are not known. This sample's treatment: AdE1-LMPpoly-expanded autologous EBV-specific T-cell therapy followed by anti-PD-1 nivolumab. The data were produced by immunoSEQ multiplex PCR, yet TCRdb's version contains in-frame clones alone and is incomplete. This table holds tens of thousands of clones, 84% found once. The source was CD8+ T cells from blood, collected at approximately day 61 from a patient whose treatment included autologous EBV-specific T cells and nivolumab. These receptors all stem from a man in his forties with nasopharyngeal carcinoma.

With regard to this clone: This specimen includes other DNA sequences encoding the same CDR3. V usage is TRBV6-5 and J usage is TRBJ1-4; tentatively, D is TRBD1 (5 bases). Trimming took 0 bases from V and 8 from J, leaving 10 bases between them. The CDR3 extends over 14 amino acids. CDR1 is MNHEY and CDR2 is SVGAGI in the germline V gene. CDR3 sequence: CASSYSGGGEKLFF. The CDR3 coding sequence is TGTGCCAGCAGTTACTCCGGGGGAGGAGAAAAACTGTTTTTT.

The rearrangement joins TRBV2 to TRBJ1-2, with 10 bases matching TRBD1. J was trimmed by 0 bases and V by 6 bases; bases with no gene match: 7. The CDR3 extends over 16 amino acids. CDR1 and CDR2 from the germline V gene are SNHLY and FYNNEI. The CDR3 spells CASRVTGGAPNYGYTF. The CDR3 region has the DNA TGTGCCAGCAGAGTGACAGGGGGCGCCCCTAACTATGGCTACACCTTC.

This clone occurred a few times. The chain employs TRBV4-1 and TRBJ2-5; 8 bases agree with TRBD2. With 4 bases clipped from V and 2 bases from J, the junction kept 12 bases outside the gene matches. CDR1 is MGHRA, CDR2 YSYEKL, per germline. CDR3 length: 17 amino acids. In DNA form, the CDR3 reads TGCGCCAGCAGCCCCGAGTGGGCGGGGGGCCTACAAGAGACCCAGTACTTC. This encodes CASSPEWAGGLQETQYF.

The chain carries TRBV5-1 and TRBJ1-1; 10 bases fit TRBD1. This CDR3 comprises 13 residues. CDR1 is SGHRS, CDR2 YFSETQ, per germline. V shed 7 bases and J 5 bases; nucleotides not matched to a gene: 5. CDR3 nucleotides: TGCGCCAGCTCCCGGACAGGGGGAACTGAAGCTTTCTTT. Translated, it gives CASSRTGGTEAFF.

This chain uses TRBV30 with TRBJ1-2; D call uncertain. CDR3 length: 13 residues. Trimming took off 0 bases at V and 2 bases at J, with 7 bases between the two ends. The germline V gene encodes CDR1 GTSNPN and CDR2 SVGIG (reference sequence). The CDR3 DNA reads TGTGCCTGGAGTGTTTCTGGGAACTATGGCTACACCTTC. It encodes CAWSVSGNYGYTF.

This sequence joins TRBV9 and TRBJ1-2, with TRBD1 matching over 10 bases. Germline V CDR1 and CDR2: SGDLS, YYNGEE. J was trimmed by 6 bases and V by 3 bases; bases with no gene match: 8. There are 15 residues in the CDR3. The CDR3 protein is CASSAWDRGINGYTF. DNA of the CDR3: TGTGCCAGCAGCGCCTGGGACAGGGGCATTAATGGCTACACCTTC.

The genes are TRBV4-3 and TRBJ2-3; 10 nucleotides line up with TRBD2. V shed 1 base, J shed 2 bases, and the junction held 6 bases outside the gene matches. This CDR3 is 17 amino acids long. Germline loops: CDR1 LGHNA, CDR2 YSLEER. CDR3 sequence (DNA): TGCGCCAGCAGCCAAGGTGGGACTAGCGTAATCACAGATACGCAGTATTTT. Its protein is CASSQGGTSVITDTQYF.

This clone turned up a few times. This rearrangement joins TRBV5-1 to TRBJ1-2; possible D gene TRBD1, 6 bases. CDR1 is SGHRS, CDR2 YFSETQ, per germline. This CDR3 has 13 amino acids. Trimming removed 2 bases from V and 8 bases from J, with 13 bases in between. The CDR3 region has the DNA TGCGCCAGCAGCTTAACAGGGTTGGAGGGCTACACCTTC. Translation: CASSLTGLEGYTF.

This clone turned up a few times. The rearrangement uses TRBV4-2 and TRBJ1-4; D ambiguous. The V and J ends lost 2 bases and 7 bases respectively, with 5 bases between them. The CDR3 consists of 12 residues. Looked up from germline, CDR1 is LGHNA and CDR2 is YNFKEQ. The CDR3 sequence is CASSQLGEKLFF. The CDR3 DNA is TGTGCCAGCAGCCAATTAGGTGAAAAACTGTTTTTT.

J is TRBJ1-2 and V is TRBV18; D is undetermined. This CDR3 is built from 16 residues. V was clipped by 1 base and J by 4 bases, with 16 bases between them. Germline V gene data show CDR1 as KGHSH and CDR2 as LQKENI. The CDR3, as DNA: TGTGCCAGCTCACCACAGGAGGGTTTGGTTCCCTATGGCTACACCTTC. This encodes CASSPQEGLVPYGYTF. Filled out from reference TRBV18 and TRBJ1-2, the complete variable domain reads NAGVMQNPRHLVRRRGQEARLRCSPMKGHSHVYWYRQLPEEGLKFMVYLQKENIIDESGMPKERFSAEFPKEGPSILRIQQVVRGDSAAYFCASSPQEGLVPYGYTFGSGTRLTVV.

The chain carries TRBV7-9 and TRBJ2-7, with D possibly matching TRBD1 (5 bases). The CDR3 loop spans 14 amino acids. Germline V CDR1 and CDR2: SEHNR, FQNEAQ (reference sequence). The V end was cut by 5 bases, the J end by 7 bases, with 18 bases between. The CDR3 DNA follows: TGTGCCAGCAGCCGCGTTACAGGTTTGTGGGAGCAGTACTTC. This translates into CASSRVTGLWEQYF.

The chain is built from TRBV13 and TRBJ2-3; 8 bases line up with TRBD1. CDR1 is PRHDT and CDR2 is FYEKMQ in the germline V gene (reference sequence). This CDR3 contains 16 residues. V shed 5 bases and J 0 bases; nucleotides not matched to a gene: 7. CDR3 amino acids: CASSQDRDQSTDTQYF. The DNA of the CDR3 is TGTGCCAGCAGCCAGGACAGGGATCAGAGCACAGATACGCAGTATTTT.

On this clone itself: The germline gene is not matched at one end of the junction; a read error may be the cause. The CDR3 nucleotides read TGTGCCCGCAGTGACGCCGGGGGCGGGGGGCGATGGTACGAGCAGTACTTC. Its translation: CARSDAGGGGRWYEQYF. The rearrangement uses TRBV6-4 and TRBJ2-7; 8 positions match TRBD2. The CDR3 sequence is 17 residues long. Germline CDR1 MRHNA, CDR2 SNTAGT.